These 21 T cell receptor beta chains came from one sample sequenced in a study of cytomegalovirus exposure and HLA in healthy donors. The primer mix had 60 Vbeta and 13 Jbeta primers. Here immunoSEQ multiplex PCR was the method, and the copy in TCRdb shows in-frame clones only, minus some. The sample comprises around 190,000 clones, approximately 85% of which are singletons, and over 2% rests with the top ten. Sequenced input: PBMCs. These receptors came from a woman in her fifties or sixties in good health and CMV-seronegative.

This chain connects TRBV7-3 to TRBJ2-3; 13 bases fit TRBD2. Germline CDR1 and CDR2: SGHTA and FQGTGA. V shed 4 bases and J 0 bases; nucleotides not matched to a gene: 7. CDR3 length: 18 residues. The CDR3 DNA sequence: TGTGCCAGCAGCTCCCATGGACTAGCGGGAGCTAGCACAGATACGCAGTATTTT. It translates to CASSSHGLAGASTDTQYF. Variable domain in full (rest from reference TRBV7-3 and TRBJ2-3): GAGVSQTPSNKVTEKGKYVELRCDPISGHTALYWYRQSLGQGPEFLIYFQGTGAADDSGLPNDRFFAVRPEGSVSTLKIQRTERGDSAVYLCASSSHGLAGASTDTQYFGPGTRLTVL.

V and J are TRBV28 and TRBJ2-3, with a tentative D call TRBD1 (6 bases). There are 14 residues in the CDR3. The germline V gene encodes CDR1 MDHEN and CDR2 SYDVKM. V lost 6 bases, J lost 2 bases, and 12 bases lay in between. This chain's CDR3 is CASRRGSYTDTQYF. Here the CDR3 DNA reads TGTGCCAGCAGGAGGGGGTCCTACACAGATACGCAGTATTTT.

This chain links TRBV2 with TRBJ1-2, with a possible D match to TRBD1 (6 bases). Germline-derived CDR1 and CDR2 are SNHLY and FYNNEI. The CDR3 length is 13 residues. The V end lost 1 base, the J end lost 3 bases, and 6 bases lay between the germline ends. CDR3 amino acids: CASSEGTDYGYTF. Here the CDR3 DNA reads TGTGCCAGCAGTGAAGGGACAGACTATGGCTACACCTTC. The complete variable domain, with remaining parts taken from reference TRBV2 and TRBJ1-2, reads EPEVTQTPSHQVTQMGQEVILRCVPISNHLYFYWYRQILGQKVEFLVSFYNNEISEKSEIFDDQFSVERPDGSNFTLKIRSTKLEDSAMYFCASSEGTDYGYTFGSGTRLTVV.

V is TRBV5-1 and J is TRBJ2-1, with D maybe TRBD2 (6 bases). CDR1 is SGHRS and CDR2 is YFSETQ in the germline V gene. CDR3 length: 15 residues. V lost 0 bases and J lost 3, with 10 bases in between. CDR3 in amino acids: CASSLDLANYNEQFF. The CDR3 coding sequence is TGCGCCAGCAGCTTGGACCTAGCGAACTACAATGAGCAGTTCTTC.

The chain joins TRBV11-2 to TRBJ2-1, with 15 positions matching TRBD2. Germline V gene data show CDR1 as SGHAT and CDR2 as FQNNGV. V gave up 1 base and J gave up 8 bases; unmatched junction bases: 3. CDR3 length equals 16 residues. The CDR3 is CASSLGGLAGGHEQFF. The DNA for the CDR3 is TGTGCCAGCAGCTTAGGGGGACTAGCGGGAGGTCATGAGCAGTTCTTC. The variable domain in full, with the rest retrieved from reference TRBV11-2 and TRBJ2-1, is EAGVAQSPRYKIIEKRQSVAFWCNPISGHATLYWYQQILGQGPKLLIQFQNNGVVDDSQLPKDRFSAERLKGVDSTLKIQPAKLEDSAVYLCASSLGGLAGGHEQFFGPGTRLTVL.

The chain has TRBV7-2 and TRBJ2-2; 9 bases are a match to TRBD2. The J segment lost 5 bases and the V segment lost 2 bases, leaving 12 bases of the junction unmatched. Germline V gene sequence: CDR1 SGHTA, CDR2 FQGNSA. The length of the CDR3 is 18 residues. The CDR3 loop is CASSLRDSGSPRTGELFF. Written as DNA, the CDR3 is TGTGCCAGCAGCTTAAGGGATAGCGGGAGTCCCCGGACCGGGGAGCTGTTTTTT.

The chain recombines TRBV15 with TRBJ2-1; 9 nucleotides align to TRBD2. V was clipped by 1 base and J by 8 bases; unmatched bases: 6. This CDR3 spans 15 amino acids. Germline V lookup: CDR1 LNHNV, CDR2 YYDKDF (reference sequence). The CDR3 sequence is CATSRVLAGGDEQFF. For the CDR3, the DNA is TGTGCCACCAGCAGAGTACTAGCGGGCGGCGATGAGCAGTTCTTC.

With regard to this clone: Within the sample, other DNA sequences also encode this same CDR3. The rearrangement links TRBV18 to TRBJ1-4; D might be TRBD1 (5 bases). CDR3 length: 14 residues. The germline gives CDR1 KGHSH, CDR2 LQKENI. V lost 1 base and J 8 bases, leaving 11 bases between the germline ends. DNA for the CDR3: TGTGCCAGCTCACCACGGCAGGGTGGGGAAAAACTGTTTTTT. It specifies CASSPRQGGEKLFF. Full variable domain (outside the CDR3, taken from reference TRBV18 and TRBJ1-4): NAGVMQNPRHLVRRRGQEARLRCSPMKGHSHVYWYRQLPEEGLKFMVYLQKENIIDESGMPKERFSAEFPKEGPSILRIQQVVRGDSAAYFCASSPRQGGEKLFFGSGTQLSVL.

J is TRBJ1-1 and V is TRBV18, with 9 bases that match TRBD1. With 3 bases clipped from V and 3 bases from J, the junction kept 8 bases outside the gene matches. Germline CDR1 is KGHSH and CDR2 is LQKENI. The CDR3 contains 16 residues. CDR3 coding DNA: TGTGCCAGCTCACCTGGCCGGGACAGGGTCCACACTGAAGCTTTCTTT. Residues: CASSPGRDRVHTEAFF.

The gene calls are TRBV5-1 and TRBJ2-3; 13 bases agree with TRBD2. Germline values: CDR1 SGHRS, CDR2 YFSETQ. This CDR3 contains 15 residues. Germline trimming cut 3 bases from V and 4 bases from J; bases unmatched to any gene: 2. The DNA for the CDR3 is TGCGCCAGCAGCTGGACTAGCGGGAGCTCAGATACGCAGTATTTT. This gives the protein CASSWTSGSSDTQYF.

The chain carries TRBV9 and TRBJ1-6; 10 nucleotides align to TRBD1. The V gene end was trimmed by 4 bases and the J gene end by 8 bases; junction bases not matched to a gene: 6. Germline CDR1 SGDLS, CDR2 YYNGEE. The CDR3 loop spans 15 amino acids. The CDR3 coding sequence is TGTGCCAGCAGCCCGGGACAGGGGAAAGATTCACCCCTCCACTTT. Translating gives CASSPGQGKDSPLHF.

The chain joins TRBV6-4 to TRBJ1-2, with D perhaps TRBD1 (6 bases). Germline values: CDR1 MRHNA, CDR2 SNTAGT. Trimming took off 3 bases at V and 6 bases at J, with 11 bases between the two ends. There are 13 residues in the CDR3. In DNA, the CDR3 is TGTGCCAGCAGTGAAAGGGCAGGGGATGGCTACACCTTC. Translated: CASSERAGDGYTF.

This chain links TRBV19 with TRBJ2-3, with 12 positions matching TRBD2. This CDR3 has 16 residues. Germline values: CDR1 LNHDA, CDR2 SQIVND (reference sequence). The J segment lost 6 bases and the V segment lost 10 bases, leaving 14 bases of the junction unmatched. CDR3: CATRVETSGRTDTQYF. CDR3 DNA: TGTGCCACCCGGGTGGAGACTAGCGGGAGAACGGATACGCAGTATTTT.

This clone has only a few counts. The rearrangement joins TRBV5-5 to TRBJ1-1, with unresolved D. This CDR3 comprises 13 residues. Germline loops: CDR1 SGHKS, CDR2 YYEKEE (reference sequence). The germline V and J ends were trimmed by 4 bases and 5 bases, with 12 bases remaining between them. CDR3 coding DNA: TGTGCCAGCAGCCTCCCGGGATTAACTGAAGCTTTCTTT. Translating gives CASSLPGLTEAFF.

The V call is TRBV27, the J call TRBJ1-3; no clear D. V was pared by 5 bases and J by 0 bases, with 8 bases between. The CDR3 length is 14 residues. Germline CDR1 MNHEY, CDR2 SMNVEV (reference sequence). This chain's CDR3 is CASSPRSSGNTIYF. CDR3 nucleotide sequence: TGTGCCAGCAGTCCACGGAGCTCTGGAAACACCATATATTTT.

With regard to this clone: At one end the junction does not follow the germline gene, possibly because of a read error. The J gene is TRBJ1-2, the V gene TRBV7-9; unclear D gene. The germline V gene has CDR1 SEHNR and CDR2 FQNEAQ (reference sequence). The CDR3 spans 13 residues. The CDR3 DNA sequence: TGTTCCAGCAGCCGCCAGGCGCACTATGGCTACACCTTC. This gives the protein CSSSRQAHYGYTF.

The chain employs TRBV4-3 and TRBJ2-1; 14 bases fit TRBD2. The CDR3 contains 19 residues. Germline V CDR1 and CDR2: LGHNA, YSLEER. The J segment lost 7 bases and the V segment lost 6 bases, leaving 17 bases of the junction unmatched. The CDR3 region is CASSHRGEIWTSGRNEQFF. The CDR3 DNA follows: TGCGCCAGCAGTCACAGAGGGGAAATATGGACTAGCGGGAGGAATGAGCAGTTCTTC.

DNA for the CDR3: TGTGCCAGCAGGCCGGGACTAGGGTACTCCTACGAGCAGTACTTC. Translation: CASRPGLGYSYEQYF. V and J are TRBV27 and TRBJ2-7, with 8 bases fitting TRBD2. This CDR3 is built from 15 residues. The J segment lost 0 bases and the V segment lost 6 bases, leaving 7 bases of the junction unmatched. The V gene's germline CDR1 is MNHEY and CDR2 SMNVEV (reference sequence).

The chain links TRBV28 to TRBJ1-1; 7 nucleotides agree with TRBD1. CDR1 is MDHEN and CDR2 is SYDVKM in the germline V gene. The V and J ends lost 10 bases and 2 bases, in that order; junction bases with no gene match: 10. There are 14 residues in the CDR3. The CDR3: CATGTEQGNTEAFF. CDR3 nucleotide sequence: TGTGCCACCGGGACAGAACAGGGTAACACTGAAGCTTTCTTT.

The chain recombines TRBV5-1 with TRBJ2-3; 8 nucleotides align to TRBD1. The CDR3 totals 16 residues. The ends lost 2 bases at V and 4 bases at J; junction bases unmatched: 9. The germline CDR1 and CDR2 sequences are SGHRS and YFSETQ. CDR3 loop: CASSFSPGGRADTQYF. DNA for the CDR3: TGCGCCAGCAGCTTTTCACCAGGGGGCCGAGCAGATACGCAGTATTTT.

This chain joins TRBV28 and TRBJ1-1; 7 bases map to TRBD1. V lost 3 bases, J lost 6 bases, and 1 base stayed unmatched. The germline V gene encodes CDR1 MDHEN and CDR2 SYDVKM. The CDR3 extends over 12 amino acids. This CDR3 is CASSFTGAEAFF. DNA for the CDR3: TGTGCCAGCAGTTTCACAGGGGCTGAAGCTTTCTTT.